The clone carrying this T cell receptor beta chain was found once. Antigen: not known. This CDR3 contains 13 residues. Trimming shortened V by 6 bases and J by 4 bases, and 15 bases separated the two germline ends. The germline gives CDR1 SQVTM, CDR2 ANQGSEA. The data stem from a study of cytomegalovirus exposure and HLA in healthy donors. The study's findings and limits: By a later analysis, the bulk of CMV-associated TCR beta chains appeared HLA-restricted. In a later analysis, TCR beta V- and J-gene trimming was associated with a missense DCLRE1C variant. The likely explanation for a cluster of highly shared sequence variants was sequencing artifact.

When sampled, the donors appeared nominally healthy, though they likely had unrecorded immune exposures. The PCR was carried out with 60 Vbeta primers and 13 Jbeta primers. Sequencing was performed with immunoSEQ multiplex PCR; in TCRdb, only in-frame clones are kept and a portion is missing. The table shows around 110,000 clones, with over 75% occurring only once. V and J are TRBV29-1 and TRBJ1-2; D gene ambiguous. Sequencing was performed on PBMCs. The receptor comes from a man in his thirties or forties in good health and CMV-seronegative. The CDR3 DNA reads TGCAGCGTCGATACGGGTACCCTCTATGGCTACACCTTC. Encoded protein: CSVDTGTLYGYTF.